This T cell receptor (beta chain) was captured by sequencing in a study of T cell changes during pregnancy in multiple sclerosis. This table comes from immunoSEQ multiplex PCR, and its TCRdb copy is limited to in-frame clones, with some not included. The sample has 55,000 to 65,000 clones, about 90% seen once. The CDR3 length is 16 residues. Trimming at V came to 2 bases and at J to 0 bases, leaving 3 bases not matched to a gene. CDR1 and CDR2 (germline): SGHAT, FQNNGV. The rearrangement links TRBV11-2 to TRBJ2-1; 8 bases agree with TRBD2. This TCR was recovered from a female donor in good health, enrolled as a control in a pregnancy study. Sequenced here: peripheral blood, sampled in the first trimester of pregnancy. The CDR3 here is CASSLRAGGSYNEQFF. The CDR3 DNA follows: TGTGCCAGCAGCTTAAGGGCGGGGGGCTCCTACAATGAGCAGTTCTTC. The full variable domain, in which reference TRBV11-2 and TRBJ2-1 provide the parts outside the CDR3, is EAGVAQSPRYKIIEKRQSVAFWCNPISGHATLYWYQQILGQGPKLLIQFQNNGVVDDSQLPKDRFSAERLKGVDSTLKIQPAKLEDSAVYLCASSLRAGGSYNEQFFGPGTRLTVL.